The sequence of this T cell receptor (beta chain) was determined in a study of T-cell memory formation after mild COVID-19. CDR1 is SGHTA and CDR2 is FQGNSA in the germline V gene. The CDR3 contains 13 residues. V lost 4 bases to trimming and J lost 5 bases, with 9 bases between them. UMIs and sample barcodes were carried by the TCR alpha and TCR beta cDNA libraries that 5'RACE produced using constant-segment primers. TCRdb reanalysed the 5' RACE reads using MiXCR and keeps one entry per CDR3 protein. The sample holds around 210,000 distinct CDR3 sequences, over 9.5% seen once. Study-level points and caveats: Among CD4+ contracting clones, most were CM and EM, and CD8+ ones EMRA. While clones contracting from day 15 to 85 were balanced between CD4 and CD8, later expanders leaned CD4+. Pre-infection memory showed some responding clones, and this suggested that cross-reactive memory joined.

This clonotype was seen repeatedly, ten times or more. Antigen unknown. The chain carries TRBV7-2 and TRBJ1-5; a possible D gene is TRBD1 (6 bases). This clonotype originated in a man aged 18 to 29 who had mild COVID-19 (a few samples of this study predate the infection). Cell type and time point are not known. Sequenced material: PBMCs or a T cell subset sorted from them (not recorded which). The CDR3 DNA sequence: TGTGCCAGCAGCTCATGGACAGATCAGCCCCAGCATTTT. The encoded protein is CASSSWTDQPQHF.